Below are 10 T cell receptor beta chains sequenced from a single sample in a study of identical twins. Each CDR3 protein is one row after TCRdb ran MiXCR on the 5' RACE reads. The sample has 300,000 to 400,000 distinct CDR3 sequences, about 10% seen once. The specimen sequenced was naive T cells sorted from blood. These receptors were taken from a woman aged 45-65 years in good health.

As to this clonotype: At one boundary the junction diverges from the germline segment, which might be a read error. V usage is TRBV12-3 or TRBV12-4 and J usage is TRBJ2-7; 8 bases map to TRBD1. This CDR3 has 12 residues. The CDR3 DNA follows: TGTGCCAGCAGTTTCGGGACAGGTCGCTGGAGATGG. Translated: CASSFGTGRWRW.

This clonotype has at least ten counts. The CDR3 protein is CASSLGGLLNEQFF. The CDR3 DNA follows: TGTGCCAGCAGCTTAGGAGGCTTATTGAATGAGCAGTTCTTC. V usage is TRBV11-2 and J usage is TRBJ2-1; D remains unclear. The CDR3 extends over 14 amino acids. Germline CDR1 is SGHAT and CDR2 is FQNNGV. V dropped 1 base and J dropped 7 bases, with 11 bases sitting between them.

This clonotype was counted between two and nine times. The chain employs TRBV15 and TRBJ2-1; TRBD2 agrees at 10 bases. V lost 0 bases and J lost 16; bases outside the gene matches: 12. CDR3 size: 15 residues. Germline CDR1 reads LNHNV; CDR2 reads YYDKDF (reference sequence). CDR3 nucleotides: TGTGCCACCAGCAGAGATTGGCTAGCGGGAGCGGGAAGTTTCTTC. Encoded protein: CATSRDWLAGAGSFF.

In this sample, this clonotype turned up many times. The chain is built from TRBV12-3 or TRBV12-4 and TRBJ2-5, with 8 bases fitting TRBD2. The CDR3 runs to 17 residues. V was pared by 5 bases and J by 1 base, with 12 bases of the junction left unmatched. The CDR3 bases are TGTGCCAGCAGTCTAAGCGGGGGACTTCTTACCCAAGAGACCCAGTACTTC. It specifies CASSLSGGLLTQETQYF.

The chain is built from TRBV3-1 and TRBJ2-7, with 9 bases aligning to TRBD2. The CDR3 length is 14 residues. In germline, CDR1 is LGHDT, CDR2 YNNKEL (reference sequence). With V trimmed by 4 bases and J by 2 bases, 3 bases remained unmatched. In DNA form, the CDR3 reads TGTGCCAGCAGCCGAGCGGGAGGCACCTACGAGCAGTACGTC. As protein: CASSRAGGTYEQYV.

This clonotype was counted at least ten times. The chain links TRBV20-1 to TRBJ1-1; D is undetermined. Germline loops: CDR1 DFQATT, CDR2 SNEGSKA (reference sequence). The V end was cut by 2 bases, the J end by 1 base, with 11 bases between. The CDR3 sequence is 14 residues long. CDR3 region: CSARPSVQNTEAFF. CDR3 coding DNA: TGCAGTGCTAGACCATCGGTACAGAACACTGAAGCTTTCTTT.

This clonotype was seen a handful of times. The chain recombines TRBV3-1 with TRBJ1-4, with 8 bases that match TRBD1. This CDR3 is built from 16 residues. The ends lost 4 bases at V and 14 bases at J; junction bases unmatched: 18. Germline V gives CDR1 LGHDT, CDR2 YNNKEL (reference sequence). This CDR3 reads CASSPPAGGKGSNLFF. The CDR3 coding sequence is TGTGCCAGCAGCCCGCCCGCAGGGGGCAAAGGGAGTAATCTGTTTTTT.

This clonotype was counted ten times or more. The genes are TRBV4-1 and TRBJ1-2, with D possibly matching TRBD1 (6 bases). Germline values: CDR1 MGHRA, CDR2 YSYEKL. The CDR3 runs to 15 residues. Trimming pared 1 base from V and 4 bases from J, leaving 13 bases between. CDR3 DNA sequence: TGCGCCAGCAGCCAAGCAAGGGGGTCCAGCTATGGCTACACCTTC. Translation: CASSQARGSSYGYTF.

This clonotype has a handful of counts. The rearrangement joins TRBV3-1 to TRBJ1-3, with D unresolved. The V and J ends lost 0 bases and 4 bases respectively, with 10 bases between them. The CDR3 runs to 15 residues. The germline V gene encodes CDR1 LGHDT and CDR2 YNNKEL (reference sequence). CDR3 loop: CASSQERAWGNTIYF. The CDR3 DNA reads TGTGCCAGCAGCCAAGAGCGCGCTTGGGGAAACACCATATATTTT. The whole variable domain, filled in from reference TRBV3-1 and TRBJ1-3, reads DTAVSQTPKYLVTQMGNDKSIKCEQNLGHDTMYWYKQDSKKFLKIMFSYNNKELIINETVPNRFSPKSPDKAHLNLHINSLELGDSAVYFCASSQERAWGNTIYFGEGSWLTVV.

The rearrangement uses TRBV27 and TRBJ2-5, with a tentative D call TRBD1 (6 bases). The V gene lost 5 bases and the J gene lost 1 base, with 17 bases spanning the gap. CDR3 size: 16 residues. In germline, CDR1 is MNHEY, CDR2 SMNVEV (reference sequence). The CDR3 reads CASSRDNGWGQETQYF. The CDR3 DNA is TGTGCCAGCAGTCGGGACAACGGTTGGGGCCAAGAGACCCAGTACTTC.